This T cell receptor (beta chain) was found in a study of coeliac disease. This CDR3 contains 15 residues. The germline CDR1 and CDR2 sequences are SGHVS and FNYEAQ. The V end lost 5 bases, the J end lost 7 bases, and 18 bases lay between the germline ends. On this clone: What it recognizes is unknown.

Method: immunoSEQ multiplex PCR; TCRdb's copy keeps in-frame clones and lacks some. This table has more than 3,000 clones, 48% appearing once. General study findings and limits: Lamina propria and intraepithelial cell fractions may contain each other's cells.

The chain uses TRBV7-6 and TRBJ2-1, with D hard to call. The sequenced sample was intraepithelial lymphocytes from the gut. This receptor was identified in a woman aged 70-85 years with celiac disease. The CDR3 region has the DNA TGTGCCAGCAGCCCAACCTGGAGCACGAGGAATGAGCAGTTCTTC. Protein product: CASSPTWSTRNEQFF.